This entry is about one T cell receptor (beta chain). The record originates from a study of control samples from healthy donors and cancer patients. TCRdb's copy holds only in-frame clones and misses some; the assay was immunoSEQ multiplex PCR. The sample includes about 170,000 clones, 93% of them seen just once. What was sequenced was blood. This sequence originates from a woman aged 60 to 75 in good health.

CDR3 region: CASSDGPQGLLNYGYTF. The CDR3 bases are TGTGCCAGTAGTGATGGTCCGCAGGGCCTTTTAAACTATGGCTACACCTTC. The chain is built from TRBV19 and TRBJ1-2, with D possibly matching TRBD1 (5 bases). Germline values: CDR1 LNHDA, CDR2 SQIVND (reference sequence). This CDR3 is 17 amino acids long. Trimming took 5 bases from V and 2 from J, leaving 21 bases between them.